The 17 T cell receptor beta chains listed next were all sequenced from one sample in a study of T-cell memory formation after mild COVID-19. TCRdb reanalysed the 5' RACE reads using MiXCR and keeps one entry per CDR3 protein. The sample consists of around 320,000 distinct CDR3 sequences, approximately 15% of them appearing once. Sequenced material: PBMCs or a T cell subset sorted from them (not recorded which). The receptors stem from a man younger than 35 who had mild COVID-19 (a few samples of this study predate the infection). Cell type and time point are not known.

V and J are TRBV19 and TRBJ1-2, with D uncertain. There are 14 residues in the CDR3. Germline CDR1 is LNHDA and CDR2 is SQIVND (reference sequence). The V gene lost 6 bases and the J gene lost 5 bases, with 16 bases spanning the gap. The CDR3 region is CASSPDKAYYGYTF. CDR3 bases: TGTGCCAGTAGCCCCGACAAGGCTTATTATGGCTACACCTTC. Drawing the rest from reference TRBV19 and TRBJ1-2, the complete variable domain is DGGITQSPKYLFRKEGQNVTLSCEQNLNHDAMYWYRQDPGQGLRLIYYSQIVNDFQKGDIAEGYSVSREKKESFPLTVTSAQKNPTAFYLCASSPDKAYYGYTFGSGTRLTVV.

This clonotype was seen repeatedly, ten times or more. The chain carries TRBV10-2 and TRBJ2-7; the D gene is possibly TRBD1 (6 bases). The germline V gene encodes CDR1 WSHSY and CDR2 SAAADI. The CDR3 is 15 amino acids. V was cut by 8 bases and J by 3 bases, with 20 bases left in between. CDR3 nucleotide sequence: TGCGCCAGCTATAATCCAAGACAGGACCTCTACGAGCAGTACTTC. This codes for CASYNPRQDLYEQYF.

Many counts were recorded for this clonotype. The rearrangement links TRBV6-5 to TRBJ1-3; 8 bases map to TRBD1. This CDR3 region has 17 residues. The germline V gene encodes CDR1 MNHEY and CDR2 SVGAGI. Trimming at V came to 5 bases and at J to 0 bases, leaving 9 bases not matched to a gene. The CDR3 DNA reads as TGTGCCAGCAGTCAGGGGACAGGAGACTACTCTGGAAACACCATATATTTT. Its translation is CASSQGTGDYSGNTIYF.

The chain is built from TRBV5-1 and TRBJ2-5; D remains unclear. Trimming left V 0 bases short and J 1 base short, with 10 bases between. Germline V CDR1 and CDR2: SGHRS, YFSETQ. CDR3 length: 15 amino acids. Here the CDR3 reads CASSLEPLGQETQYF. The DNA of the CDR3 is TGCGCCAGCAGCTTGGAACCTCTGGGCCAAGAGACCCAGTACTTC.

The J gene is TRBJ1-3, the V gene TRBV7-9; D call uncertain. This CDR3 is built from 16 residues. V shed 4 bases and J shed 1 base, with 14 bases lying between them. CDR1 and CDR2 from the germline V gene are SEHNR and FQNEAQ (reference sequence). CDR3 sequence: CASSSPGGRSGNTIYF. CDR3 DNA sequence: TGTGCCAGCAGCTCACCGGGAGGTCGGTCTGGAAACACCATATATTTT.

CDR3 in amino acids: CASRFPGSYNEQFF. The CDR3 DNA follows: TGTGCCAGCAGGTTCCCGGGGTCTTACAATGAGCAGTTCTTC. The chain couples TRBV27 to TRBJ2-1; D possibly corresponds to TRBD2 (5 bases). The CDR3 extends over 14 amino acids. V was trimmed by 6 bases and J by 4 bases, leaving 13 bases between them. CDR1 MNHEY and CDR2 SMNVEV come from the germline V gene (reference sequence).

The chain combines TRBV12-3 or TRBV12-4 with TRBJ2-1; TRBD2 agrees at 13 bases. V was clipped by 3 bases and J by 7 bases; unmatched bases: 3. The CDR3 covers 15 residues. Here the CDR3 reads CASSFGLAGVNEQFF. The CDR3, as DNA: TGTGCCAGCAGTTTTGGACTAGCGGGGGTGAATGAGCAGTTCTTC.

This clonotype has a count of ten or more. V usage is TRBV25-1 and J usage is TRBJ1-3; D is uncertain. Trimming removed 6 bases at V and 2 bases at J, with 11 bases between. The CDR3 has 14 residues. Germline V gene data show CDR1 as MGHDK and CDR2 as SYGVNS. For the CDR3, the DNA is TGTGCCAGCAGCCCCGGCCATACTGGAAACACCATATATTTT. It is translated as CASSPGHTGNTIYF.

The chain carries TRBV7-2 and TRBJ1-1; 9 bases map to TRBD1. Looked up from germline, CDR1 is SGHTA and CDR2 is FQGNSA. V was pared by 1 base and J by 11 bases, with 8 bases of the junction left unmatched. The CDR3 is 14 amino acids. DNA of the CDR3: TGTGCCAGCAGCTTAGTAACAGGGGGCGCGGGTGCTTTCTTT. It yields the protein CASSLVTGGAGAFF.

At least ten counts were recorded for this clonotype. The chain links TRBV2 to TRBJ1-1; D ambiguous. V was trimmed by 6 bases and J by 3 bases, leaving 8 bases between them. In germline, CDR1 is SNHLY, CDR2 FYNNEI. This CDR3 region has 12 residues. CDR3 DNA sequence: TGTGCCAGCAGGGGCATGGACACTGAAGCTTTCTTT. It is translated as CASRGMDTEAFF.

This clonotype was observed a few times. This chain joins TRBV10-3 and TRBJ2-7, with D perhaps TRBD1 (6 bases). V was trimmed by 6 bases and J by 7 bases, leaving 16 bases between them. The CDR3 totals 13 residues. The V gene's germline CDR1 is ENHRY and CDR2 SYGVKD. CDR3 nucleotides: TGTGCCATCAGAAAACAGGGAGTGGAGGAGCAGTACGTC. Protein sequence: CAIRKQGVEEQYV.

This clonotype was picked up many times. The chain combines TRBV18 with TRBJ1-2, with TRBD1 as a possible D gene (6 bases). V dropped 2 bases and J dropped 7 bases, with 11 bases sitting between them. The CDR3 is made up of 13 amino acids. The germline gives CDR1 KGHSH, CDR2 LQKENI. CDR3 nucleotides: TGTGCCAGCTCACCAGGGGGGGCTGGTGGCTACACCTTC. It codes for CASSPGGAGGYTF.

This clonotype was seen more than once but under ten times. The gene calls are TRBV12-3 or TRBV12-4 and TRBJ2-2; D is possibly TRBD2 (5 bases). CDR3 length equals 15 residues. V shed 5 bases and J shed 4 bases, with 14 bases lying between them. The CDR3 reads CASSHPPEGTGELFF. The DNA for the CDR3 is TGTGCCAGCAGTCACCCCCCCGAGGGCACCGGGGAGCTGTTTTTT.

The chain has TRBV24-1 and TRBJ1-2; weak D call: TRBD1 (5 bases). The CDR3 consists of 13 residues. Per the germline V gene, CDR1 is KGHDR and CDR2 is SFDVKD. V was cut by 6 bases and J by 4 bases, with 11 bases left in between. The CDR3 nucleotides are TGTGCCACCAGTCCAGGGCCCACCTATGGCTACACCTTC. This translates into CATSPGPTYGYTF.

This chain links TRBV12-3 or TRBV12-4 with TRBJ2-4, with a possible D match to TRBD1 (5 bases). The CDR3 length is 15 residues. V lost 2 bases to trimming and J lost 7 bases, with 15 bases between them. CDR3 amino acids: CASSLQARAMNIQYF. Written as DNA, the CDR3 is TGTGCCAGCAGTTTACAGGCCAGGGCAATGAACATTCAGTACTTC.

J is TRBJ2-7 and V is TRBV10-3, with D possibly being TRBD1 (7 bases). V lost 7 bases and J 9 bases, leaving 16 bases between the germline ends. The CDR3 has 12 amino acids. Germline CDR1 reads ENHRY; CDR2 reads SYGVKD. In DNA, the CDR3 is TGTGCCATCACCCTAGGACAGGAGGGGCAGTACGTC. Translated, it gives CAITLGQEGQYV.

This clonotype has only one observation. An end of the junction differs from the germline gene, which may be a read error. The chain couples TRBV5-1 to TRBJ2-2, with D possibly matching TRBD1 (6 bases). Germline V gene data show CDR1 as SGHRS and CDR2 as YFSETQ. The CDR3 is 15 residues long. The CDR3 loop is CASSYGQRSTGEMFF. The DNA for the CDR3 is TGCGCCAGCAGCTACGGACAGAGGAGCACCGGGGAGATGTTTTTT.